This is a list of T cell receptor beta chains from one sample in a study of T-cell reconstitution after alpha-beta-depleted transplantation in children. TCRdb re-called the PCR reads with MiXCR, one entry per CDR3 protein. The table includes around 580,000 distinct CDR3 sequences, more than 20% detected once. The sample in question was PBMCs, mostly from graft donor cells, obtained 360 days after TCRalphabeta/CD19-depleted stem cell transplant. Every receptor here comes from a boy younger than two who had a stem cell transplant for acute myeloid leukemia, so the T cells may come from the graft donor. The conserved cysteine and the conserved F or W are not part of the CDR3 here.

cdr3_aa	v_call	j_call
ASSFWGVSEAF	TRBV5-1	TRBJ1-1
ASKQRPGQTNTEAF	TRBV12-3/TRBV12-4	TRBJ1-1
ASSGRDRAVTEAF	TRBV9	TRBJ1-1
ATSVSARTHEQF	TRBV24-1	TRBJ2-1
ASSFPGERPLETQY	TRBV5-6	TRBJ2-5
ASSFTGRGYEQY	TRBV6-5	TRBJ2-7
ASSQDWAGGYQETQY	TRBV4-1	TRBJ2-5
ASSYRQEHEKLF	TRBV6-5	TRBJ1-4
ASSPTWEGSNQPQH	TRBV12-3/TRBV12-4	TRBJ1-5
ASSTTGADTQY	TRBV7-2	TRBJ2-3
SARRTALNSPLH	TRBV20-1	TRBJ1-6
ASSFYRLTGSSYNEQF	TRBV6-5	TRBJ2-1
ASSWARRGNIQY	TRBV6-2/TRBV6-3	TRBJ2-4
SVVTPRQETQY	TRBV29-1	TRBJ2-5